This entry concerns a single T cell receptor beta chain. This record comes from a study of blood T cells in healthy people across ages. Germline V gene data show CDR1 as SEHNR and CDR2 as FQNEAQ (reference sequence). V lost 6 bases and J 8 bases, leaving 10 bases between the germline ends. The CDR3 runs to 12 residues. Primed by a sample-barcoded 5' primer and a J-beta primer mix, a second PCR proceeded for roughly 6 to 12 cycles. From the 5' RACE reads, TCRdb called clonotypes with MiXCR, one entry per CDR3 protein. The table has roughly 1.9 million distinct CDR3 sequences, about two fifths seen once.

The rearrangement links TRBV7-9 to TRBJ1-4; D is uncertain. Sample: blood. The sequence was obtained from a human donor in good health. The chain's CDR3 is CASSQQPEKLFF. The CDR3 DNA follows: TGTGCCAGCAGTCAACAGCCCGAAAAACTGTTTTTT.